A selection of T cell receptor beta chains follows, all from one sample in a study of blood T cell repertoires in COVID-19. Generated by immunoSEQ multiplex PCR, the TCRdb table keeps only in-frame clones and is missing some. The sample has around 110,000 clones; more than 70% are singletons. Sequencing was performed on peripheral blood. The receptors here all came from a human donor in a cohort sampled during active COVID-19. Each CDR3 is given with its conserved first and last residue. D genes are given only for firm matches. Clone size is shown for a subset of rows, as once, few, many or a class of expanded clone.

- TRBJ1-1 TRBV7-9 TRBD1 CASSLYRDRGNTEAFF TGTGCCAGCAGCTTATACCGAGACAGGGGGAACACTGAAGCTTTCTTT
- TRBJ1-2 TRBV27 TRBD1 CASSQGTGVPQRGYTF TGTGCCAGCAGCCAAGGGACAGGGGTACCCCAAAGGGGCTACACCTTC
once TRBJ2-4 TRBV20-1 TRBD2 CSASSGNNIQYF TGCAGTGCTAGTAGCGGGAATAACATTCAGTACTTC
- TRBJ2-2 TRBV4-3 TRBD2 CASSQEWGPGLAGGTGELFF TGCGCCAGCAGCCAAGAATGGGGTCCGGGACTAGCGGGAGGCACCGGGGAGCTGTTTTTT
few TRBJ1-3 TRBV7-9 - CASSPDGSSGNTIYF TGTGCCAGCAGCCCGGACGGGAGCTCTGGAAACACCATATATTTT
- TRBJ2-3 TRBV6-5 TRBD1 CASSYGQGSTDTQYF TGTGCCAGCAGTTATGGACAGGGCAGCACAGATACGCAGTATTTT
- TRBJ2-3 TRBV29-1 TRBD2 CSVVGGTTSTDTQYF TGCAGCGTTGTTGGTGGGACTACAAGCACAGATACGCAGTATTTT
- TRBJ2-2 TRBV9 - CASSTQWSQINTGELFF TGTGCCAGCAGCACCCAGTGGTCACAGATCAACACCGGGGAGCTGTTTTTT
- TRBJ1-5 TRBV5-6 - CASSGGQGPNQPQHF TGTGCCAGCAGCGGAGGGCAGGGTCCGAATCAGCCCCAGCATTTT
- TRBJ1-1 TRBV28 TRBD1 CASSLISWDSLNTEAFF TGTGCCAGCAGTTTGATCTCTTGGGACAGCTTAAACACTGAAGCTTTCTTT
- TRBJ2-3 TRBV7-9 - CASSDTGTLSTDTQYF TGTGCCAGCAGCGATACCGGGACACTGAGCACAGATACGCAGTATTTT
- TRBJ1-1 TRBV6-2/TRBV6-3 - CASSDQSSSGQKNTEAFF TGTGCCAGCAGTGATCAGAGTTCCTCGGGACAAAAGAACACTGAAGCTTTCTTT
- TRBJ2-7 TRBV19 - CASSRQGGENSYEQYF TGTGCCAGTAGCCGCCAAGGGGGTGAAAACTCCTACGAGCAGTACTTC
- TRBJ1-2 TRBV18 - CASSPVAGNDYGYTF TGTGCCAGCTCACCGGTAGCAGGGAACGACTATGGCTACACCTTC
once TRBJ1-1 TRBV18 - CASSGGVTEAFF TGTGCCAGCTCCGGAGGGGTCACTGAAGCTTTCTTT
- TRBJ2-1 TRBV2 TRBD1 CASRDRGSYNEQFF TGTGCCAGCAGAGACAGGGGTTCCTACAATGAGCAGTTCTTC
few TRBJ1-6 TRBV4-1 - CASSQLRQPTNSPLHF TGCGCCAGCAGCCAATTAAGACAGCCCACTAATTCACCCCTCCACTTT
- TRBJ2-1 TRBV5-4 TRBD2 CASSSLGLAGEGYNEQFF TGTGCCAGCAGCTCCCTGGGGCTAGCGGGAGAGGGTTACAATGAGCAGTTCTTC
- TRBJ2-3 TRBV7-6 TRBD2 CASSSGTSGMVPDTQYF TGTGCCAGCAGCTCCGGGACTAGCGGGATGGTCCCAGATACGCAGTATTTT
- TRBJ1-1 TRBV4-3 - CASSQGSQGNTEAFF TGCGCCAGCAGCCAAGGTTCCCAGGGGAACACTGAAGCTTTCTTT
- TRBJ2-7 TRBV9 TRBD2 CASSVELAGVGEQYF TGTGCCAGCAGCGTAGAACTAGCGGGAGTCGGCGAGCAGTACTTC
- TRBJ1-4 TRBV6-5 - CASKTGIDEKLFF TGTGCCAGCAAAACAGGGATCGATGAAAAACTGTTTTTT
- TRBJ2-2 TRBV3-1/TRBV3-2 - CASSHTGNGELFF TGTGCCAGCAGCCACACGGGGAACGGGGAGCTGTTTTTT
- TRBJ1-1 TRBV30 - CAWKGLGGGTEAFF TGTGCCTGGAAGGGCCTCGGTGGGGGGACTGAAGCTTTCTTT
- TRBJ1-1 TRBV2 - CASTEGGLRTEAFF TGTGCCAGCACCGAGGGGGGGCTTCGGACTGAAGCTTTCTTT
- TRBJ2-1 TRBV2 - CASSEGRRYNEQFF TGTGCCAGCAGTGAAGGGCGGAGATACAATGAGCAGTTCTTC
few TRBJ2-3 TRBV9 - CASSDSSSTDTQYF TGTGCCAGCAGCGACAGCTCTAGCACAGATACGCAGTATTTT
- TRBJ2-7 TRBV2 - CASSEGLRYYEQYF TGTGCCAGCAGTGAGGGGCTTCGGTACTACGAGCAGTACTTC
- TRBJ2-1 TRBV5-1 TRBD2 CASSSLPPTSGSSNEQFF TGCGCCAGCAGCTCCTTGCCTCCGACTAGCGGGAGCTCGAATGAGCAGTTCTTC
once TRBJ2-4 TRBV28 - CASIPGGPENIQYF TGTGCCAGCATCCCCGGGGGGCCAGAAAACATTCAGTACTTC
- TRBJ2-2 TRBV27 TRBD1 CASSMGQHTGELFF TGTGCCAGCAGCATGGGACAGCACACCGGGGAGCTGTTTTTT
- TRBJ2-7 TRBV5-1 TRBD2 CASSLGPSGASYEQYF TGCGCCAGCAGCTTGGGACCTAGCGGGGCCTCCTACGAGCAGTACTTC
- TRBJ1-3 TRBV27 - CASGPSPGTIYF TGTGCCAGCGGTCCTAGTCCCGGCACCATATATTTT
- TRBJ2-2 TRBV9 - CASSVQGTGELFF TGTGCCAGCAGCGTACAGGGCACCGGGGAGCTGTTTTTT
- TRBJ2-7 TRBV27 - CASSLFQGGYEQYF TGTGCCAGCAGTTTGTTTCAGGGAGGCTACGAGCAGTACTTC
- TRBJ1-5 TRBV19 - CASSTLTGIGSNQPQHF TGTGCCAGTAGTACCCTCACAGGGATAGGGAGCAATCAGCCCCAGCATTTT
- TRBJ2-1 TRBV14 - CASSQSGKGEGVEQFF TGTGCCAGCAGCCAATCGGGCAAAGGGGAAGGAGTTGAGCAGTTCTTC
- TRBJ2-3 TRBV24-1 TRBD2 CATSDFREVTDTQYF TGTGCCACCAGTGATTTCCGGGAGGTTACAGATACGCAGTATTTT
- TRBJ1-2 TRBV6-5 TRBD1 CASSYYAGGDGYTF TGTGCCAGCAGCTACTACGCAGGGGGTGATGGCTACACCTTC